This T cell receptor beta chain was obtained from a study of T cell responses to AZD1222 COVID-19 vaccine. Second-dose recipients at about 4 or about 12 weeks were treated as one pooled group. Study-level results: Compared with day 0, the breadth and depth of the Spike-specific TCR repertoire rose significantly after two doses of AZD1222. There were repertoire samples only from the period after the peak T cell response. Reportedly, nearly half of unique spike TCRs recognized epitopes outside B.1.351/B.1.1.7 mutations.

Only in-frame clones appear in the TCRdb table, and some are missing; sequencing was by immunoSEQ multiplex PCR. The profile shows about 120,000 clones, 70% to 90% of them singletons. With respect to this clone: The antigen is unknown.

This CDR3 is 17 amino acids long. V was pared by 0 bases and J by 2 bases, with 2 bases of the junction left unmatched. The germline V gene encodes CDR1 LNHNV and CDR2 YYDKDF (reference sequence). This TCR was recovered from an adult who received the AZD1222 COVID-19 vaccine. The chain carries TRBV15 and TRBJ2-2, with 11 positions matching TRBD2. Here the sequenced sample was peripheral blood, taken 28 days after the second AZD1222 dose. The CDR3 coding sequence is TGTGCCACCAGCAGAGACCTAGCGGGGGGAAACACCGGGGAGCTGTTTTTT. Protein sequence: CATSRDLAGGNTGELFF.